This entry lists 16 T cell receptor beta chains sequenced from one sample in a study of identical twins (dated by TCRdb to between 2015 and 2016). Libraries were made using 5' RACE. TCRdb names Illumina HiSeq 2000 as the instrument used. Using fastp at Q25 and MiXCR, TCRdb reprocessed the public reads and kept productive beta chains. Entries that share a CDR3 protein sequence are merged under the most common genes and DNA. Within this sample are a few hundred thousand distinct CDR3 sequences, with 8% to 9% of them counted one time only. The ten biggest clones cover over 2% of the sample. The same sample was also studied in work on yellow fever vaccine responses in identical twins.

The sample consisted of memory (CD45RO+) T cells sorted from blood. In light of the paper, this sample's cell subset or site label describes: CD45RO+ enriched T cells. These TCRs come from a woman between 18 and 29 years old in good health.

The rearrangement joins TRBV20-1 to TRBJ2-1, with D maybe TRBD1 (6 bases). This CDR3 region has 16 residues. The germline V gene has CDR1 DFQATT and CDR2 SNEGSKA (reference sequence). The V end was cut by 4 bases, the J end by 1 base, with 17 bases between. CDR3 DNA sequence: TGCAGTGCTACCCCCTTCCAGGGGTCATCCTACAATGAGCAGTTCTTC. Its protein is CSATPFQGSSYNEQFF.

There are a few counts of this clonotype. This chain links TRBV11-3 with TRBJ2-1; possibly TRBD1 for D (5 bases). Germline V gene lookup returns CDR1 SGHNT and CDR2 YENEEA. This CDR3 is 14 amino acids long. V was clipped by 7 bases and J by 0 bases, with 10 bases between them. CDR3 sequence reads: CASNPDSSYNEQFF. DNA for the CDR3: TGTGCCAGCAACCCCGACAGCTCCTACAATGAGCAGTTCTTC.

CDR3 in amino acids: CSASGPGGAKNIQYF. The CDR3 DNA is TGCAGTGCTTCCGGACCGGGCGGGGCCAAAAACATTCAGTACTTC. The rearrangement joins TRBV20-1 to TRBJ2-4; maybe TRBD2 (5 bases). The CDR3 sequence is 15 residues long. Germline CDR1 and CDR2: DFQATT and SNEGSKA (reference sequence). The germline V and J ends were trimmed by 5 bases and 1 base, with 15 bases remaining between them.

In this sample, this clonotype turned up a few times. This chain joins TRBV11-1 and TRBJ2-7; 7 bases match TRBD1. The CDR3 contains 16 residues. Germline lookup yields CDR1 SGHAT and CDR2 FQDESV (reference sequence). After removal of 0 bases from V and 2 bases from J, the junction contained 7 bases not matched to a gene. The CDR3 DNA sequence: TGTGCCAGCAGCTTAGCCTCGACAGGGACGGCCTACGAGCAGTACTTC. Its translation: CASSLASTGTAYEQYF.

This clonotype was found many times. This chain joins TRBV12-3 or TRBV12-4 and TRBJ2-3; D might be TRBD2 (6 bases). The CDR3 loop spans 15 amino acids. Trimming took off 2 bases at V and 1 base at J, with 10 bases between the two ends. DNA for the CDR3: TGTGCCAGCAGTTTAACGTGGGGGGGCACAGATACGCAGTATTTT. Protein sequence: CASSLTWGGTDTQYF.

This clonotype has a count of ten or more. This chain connects TRBV28 to TRBJ1-5; 10 nucleotides align to TRBD1. Trimming cost V 6 bases and J 6 bases; bases outside gene matches: 14. CDR3 length: 17 amino acids. CDR1 is MDHEN, CDR2 SYDVKM, per germline. CDR3 amino acids: CASRLGPDRGRGQPQHF. The DNA of the CDR3 is TGTGCCAGCAGGTTGGGACCCGACAGGGGGCGGGGTCAGCCCCAGCATTTT.

The chain carries TRBV4-1 and TRBJ2-5; 7 positions match TRBD1. Trimming cost V 2 bases and J 0 bases; bases outside gene matches: 6. This CDR3 has 16 residues. The germline CDR1 and CDR2 sequences are MGHRA and YSYEKL. CDR3 in amino acids: CASSQRAGGDQETQYF. The CDR3 nucleotides read TGCGCCAGCAGCCAAAGGGCAGGGGGAGACCAAGAGACCCAGTACTTC.

This clonotype was seen at least ten times. V is TRBV4-1 and J is TRBJ1-1; 7 bases map to TRBD1. The CDR3 extends over 16 amino acids. V gave up 1 base and J gave up 5 bases; unmatched junction bases: 10. Germline V gene data show CDR1 as MGHRA and CDR2 as YSYEKL. CDR3 amino acids: CASSQARQGRATEAFF. CDR3 nucleotide sequence: TGCGCCAGCAGCCAAGCAAGACAGGGCCGTGCGACTGAAGCTTTCTTT.

Only a few counts were recorded for this clonotype. The J gene is TRBJ2-3, the V gene TRBV3-1; 7 nucleotides agree with TRBD1. CDR3 length equals 14 residues. In germline, CDR1 is LGHDT, CDR2 YNNKEL (reference sequence). J gave up 2 bases and V 4 bases, and 3 bases lay outside the gene matches. The CDR3 coding sequence is TGTGCCAGCAGCCGGGGACAGCTCACAGATACGCAGTATTTT. This translates into CASSRGQLTDTQYF.

Ten or more counts support this clonotype. The V and J genes are TRBV7-4 and TRBJ2-1; D is undetermined. V was pared by 5 bases and J by 10 bases, with 15 bases between. The CDR3 is 13 residues long. Germline V gene sequence: CDR1 SGHVT, CDR2 SQSDAQ. CDR3 protein: CASSLTYPAEQFF. Here the CDR3 DNA reads TGTGCCAGCAGCCTTACCTATCCGGCCGAGCAGTTCTTC.

This clonotype was found many times. This sequence joins TRBV3-1 and TRBJ1-2; D is ambiguous. Between the trimmed V and J ends, which lost 0 bases and 8 bases, there was a span of 7 bases. Germline V gives CDR1 LGHDT, CDR2 YNNKEL (reference sequence). The CDR3 runs to 12 residues. CDR3 in DNA: TGTGCCAGCAGCCAAGAATGGCGGGGCTACACCTTC. This gives the protein CASSQEWRGYTF.

The chain uses TRBV20-1 and TRBJ2-2; 8 bases line up with TRBD1. The CDR3 contains 15 residues. Germline values: CDR1 DFQATT, CDR2 SNEGSKA (reference sequence). The ends lost 5 bases at V and 0 bases at J; junction bases unmatched: 5. DNA of the CDR3: TGCAGTGCTGCGACAGGGGCCCCGAACACCGGGGAGCTGTTTTTT. Translation: CSAATGAPNTGELFF.

The rearrangement uses TRBV3-1 and TRBJ2-7; D not resolved. The CDR3 spans 13 residues. Trimming took off 4 bases at V and 6 bases at J, with 13 bases between the two ends. Germline V gene sequence: CDR1 LGHDT, CDR2 YNNKEL (reference sequence). The CDR3 is CASSRIGAGEQYF. The CDR3 DNA is TGTGCCAGCAGCCGTATCGGAGCTGGCGAGCAGTACTTC.

This clonotype was recorded a few times. This chain links TRBV6-1 with TRBJ2-1; D gene uncertain. Germline V gene lookup returns CDR1 MNHNS and CDR2 SASEGT. This CDR3 contains 16 residues. With 6 bases removed from V and 0 bases from J, the gap between germline ends came to 15 bases. The CDR3 spells CASRTPDKSSYNEQFF. The CDR3 nucleotides are TGTGCCAGCAGGACACCCGACAAGAGCTCCTACAATGAGCAGTTCTTC.

This clonotype showed up many times. V gene TRBV20-1 combines with J gene TRBJ1-1; no reliable D call. CDR3 length: 13 amino acids. V lost 4 bases, J lost 0 bases, and 9 bases lay in between. Germline V CDR1 and CDR2: DFQATT, SNEGSKA (reference sequence). The CDR3 here is CSATDSLNTEAFF. CDR3 bases: TGCAGTGCTACGGACTCCCTGAACACTGAAGCTTTCTTT.

This clonotype was found many times. The chain combines TRBV12-3 or TRBV12-4 with TRBJ2-5; 10 bases map to TRBD2. This CDR3 is 18 amino acids long. Trimming cost V 2 bases and J 3 bases; bases outside gene matches: 12. The CDR3 DNA reads TGTGCCAGCAGTTTAAGCCGGCTTCGGACTAGCGGAAAAGAGACCCAGTACTTC. Translation gives CASSLSRLRTSGKETQYF.